Shown below are 27 T cell receptor beta chains from a single sample sequenced in a study of blood T cell repertoires in COVID-19. Sequencing used immunoSEQ multiplex PCR; TCRdb keeps in-frame clones, though not all of them. The sample shows under 100,000 clones, around 85% of them seen only once. The sample comprised peripheral blood. The receptors shown here come from an elderly man with active or convalescent COVID-19.

The CDR3 DNA reads TGCGCCACTAGGACTAGCGCGGCAGATACGCAGTATTTT. This codes for CATRTSAADTQYF. The V call is TRBV5-1, the J call TRBJ2-3, with 9 positions matching TRBD2. Germline V CDR1 and CDR2: SGHRS, YFSETQ. Unmatched junction bases numbered 6, after V lost 9 bases and J lost 4 bases. The CDR3 sequence is 13 residues long.

This clone was observed a few times. The J gene is TRBJ1-1, the V gene TRBV5-1; TRBD1 matches at 7 bases. Germline V gene lookup returns CDR1 SGHRS and CDR2 YFSETQ. V lost 6 bases, J lost 7 bases, and 12 bases stayed unmatched. The CDR3 consists of 14 residues. The CDR3 loop is CASKGQPSTFEAFF. DNA for the CDR3: TGCGCCAGCAAGGGACAGCCATCCACCTTTGAAGCTTTCTTT. The full variable domain, completed using reference TRBV5-1 and TRBJ1-1, is KAGVTQTPRYLIKTRGQQVTLSCSPISGHRSVSWYQQTPGQGLQFLFEYFSETQRNKGNFPGRFSGRQFSNSRSEMNVSTLELGDSALYLCASKGQPSTFEAFFGQGTRLTVV.

V and J are TRBV6-1 and TRBJ2-2; D call uncertain. CDR3 length: 14 amino acids. Germline V gives CDR1 MNHNS, CDR2 SASEGT. V was trimmed by 5 bases and J by 6 bases, leaving 13 bases between them. The CDR3 coding sequence is TGTGCCAGCAGTTCCGGAGTGACCGCCGGGGAGCTGTTTTTT. This translates into CASSSGVTAGELFF.

CDR3 in amino acids: CASSGGVTNEKLFF. The CDR3 DNA reads as TGTGCCAGCAGCGGAGGGGTAACTAATGAAAAACTGTTTTTT. V usage is TRBV7-2 and J usage is TRBJ1-4; a possible D gene is TRBD1 (5 bases). The ends were cut back, 5 bases at V and 1 base at J, with 8 bases in the middle. The CDR3 runs to 14 residues. Germline V lookup: CDR1 SGHTA, CDR2 FQGNSA.

The V and J genes are TRBV7-2 and TRBJ2-2; TRBD1 aligns across 7 bases. Germline loops: CDR1 SGHTA, CDR2 FQGNSA. This CDR3 has 13 amino acids. J lost 0 bases, V lost 11 bases, and 3 bases had no gene match. The CDR3: CAEGTANTGELFF. CDR3 nucleotide sequence: TGTGCCGAAGGGACAGCGAACACCGGGGAGCTGTTTTTT.

V and J are TRBV11-2 and TRBJ1-1; D might be TRBD1 (5 bases). Germline V gene sequence: CDR1 SGHAT, CDR2 FQNNGV. Trimming removed 6 bases from V and 5 bases from J, with 13 bases in between. The CDR3 spans 13 residues. The CDR3 loop is CASRLRGGTEAFF. CDR3 nucleotides: TGTGCCAGCAGGCTTCGGGGGGGGACTGAAGCTTTCTTT. Complete variable domain (other parts from reference TRBV11-2 and TRBJ1-1): EAGVAQSPRYKIIEKRQSVAFWCNPISGHATLYWYQQILGQGPKLLIQFQNNGVVDDSQLPKDRFSAERLKGVDSTLKIQPAKLEDSAVYLCASRLRGGTEAFFGQGTRLTVV.

This chain links TRBV5-6 with TRBJ2-5; 9 bases match TRBD1. Germline V gene lookup returns CDR1 SGHDT and CDR2 YYEEEE. Unmatched junction bases numbered 11, after V lost 3 bases and J lost 5 bases. This CDR3 comprises 16 residues. CDR3 nucleotides: TGTGCCAGCAGCTCCAAAGGACACAGGGGGCAGGAGACCCAGTACTTC. It translates to CASSSKGHRGQETQYF.

CDR3 residues: CASSLGTTSGVNEQFF. Written as DNA, the CDR3 is TGCGCCAGCAGCTTGGGCACGACTAGCGGGGTAAATGAGCAGTTCTTC. V gene TRBV5-1 combines with J gene TRBJ2-1; the match to TRBD2 covers 11 bases. Per the germline V gene, CDR1 is SGHRS and CDR2 is YFSETQ. J was trimmed by 7 bases and V by 0 bases; bases with no gene match: 6. This CDR3 region has 16 residues.

The chain couples TRBV27 to TRBJ1-1; D remains unclear. Germline CDR1 MNHEY, CDR2 SMNVEV (reference sequence). V dropped 5 bases and J dropped 4 bases, with 23 bases sitting between them. The CDR3 has 17 amino acids. CDR3 protein: CASSPNPRRGSGTEAFF. The CDR3 region has the DNA TGTGCCAGCAGTCCGAACCCCCGTCGGGGATCAGGCACTGAAGCTTTCTTT.

V and J are TRBV3-1 (or the pseudogene TRBV3-2) and TRBJ2-1, with 7 bases identical to TRBD2. The V segment lost 2 bases and the J segment 8 bases; nucleotides outside the gene matches: 6. This CDR3 comprises 14 residues. Germline V gene lookup returns CDR1 LGHDT and CDR2 YNNKEL (reference sequence). CDR3 bases: TGTGCCAGCAGCCAACAACTAGCGAGGCATGAGCAGTTCTTC. It encodes CASSQQLARHEQFF.

The chain has TRBV27 and TRBJ2-2; possibly TRBD1 for D (5 bases). Per germline, CDR1 MNHEY and CDR2 SMNVEV (reference sequence). CDR3 length equals 15 residues. The germline V and J ends were trimmed by 7 bases and 4 bases, with 16 bases remaining between them. Written as DNA, the CDR3 is TGTGCCAGCACCTCCTTTTACAGGAGCACCGGGGAGCTGTTTTTT. Translated: CASTSFYRSTGELFF.

The CDR3 DNA is TGTGCCAGCAGCTTCCTATCGAGCTCTGGAAACACCATATATTTT. This encodes CASSFLSSSGNTIYF. The chain uses TRBV11-2 and TRBJ1-3; D gene ambiguous. V lost 3 bases and J lost 0, with 9 bases in between. The CDR3 has 15 residues. Looked up from germline, CDR1 is SGHAT and CDR2 is FQNNGV.

The genes are TRBV5-6 and TRBJ1-5; D possibly corresponds to TRBD1 (6 bases). The V gene's germline CDR1 is SGHDT and CDR2 YYEEEE. The CDR3 spans 15 residues. V was clipped by 4 bases and J by 3 bases, with 14 bases between them. For the CDR3, the DNA is TGTGCCAGCAGCGCCTGGACAGCGTCCAATCAGCCCCAGCATTTT. Amino acid sequence: CASSAWTASNQPQHF.

J is TRBJ2-1 and V is TRBV10-3; 9 bases fit TRBD1. CDR1 and CDR2 from the germline V gene are ENHRY and SYGVKD. This CDR3 has 16 residues. Trimming removed 6 bases from V and 10 bases from J; junction bases left unmatched: 16. CDR3 sequence reads: CAISLPTGGDGGEQFF. DNA for the CDR3: TGTGCCATCAGCCTACCGACAGGGGGTGACGGTGGGGAGCAGTTCTTC.

The rearrangement joins TRBV6-5 to TRBJ2-5; D is perhaps TRBD2 (6 bases). From germline, CDR1 is MNHEY and CDR2 SVGAGI. The CDR3 extends over 15 amino acids. V was shortened by 0 bases and J by 0 bases, with 8 bases between the two germline ends. The CDR3 bases are TGTGCCAGCAGTTACTCACGGGGGTACCAAGAGACCCAGTACTTC. Protein product: CASSYSRGYQETQYF.

The rearrangement joins TRBV6-6 to TRBJ2-7; 9 bases fit TRBD1. This CDR3 spans 11 amino acids. The V gene end was trimmed by 5 bases and the J gene end by 11 bases; junction bases not matched to a gene: 4. CDR1 and CDR2 from the germline V gene are MNHNY and SVGAGI (reference sequence). The DNA of the CDR3 is TGTGCCAGCAGTAACGGGACAGGGAAGTACGTC. The encoded protein is CASSNGTGKYV.

This clone was seen a few times. The chain has TRBV18 and TRBJ2-7; 10 nucleotides agree with TRBD1. The germline gives CDR1 KGHSH, CDR2 LQKENI. CDR3 length: 15 residues. V lost 6 bases to trimming and J lost 6 bases; unmatched junction nucleotides: 11. In DNA, the CDR3 is TGTGCCAGCTCCTCCGACAGGGGGCTGAGAAGCGAGCAGTACGTC. Its translation: CASSSDRGLRSEQYV.

A few counts support this clone. The rearrangement uses TRBV19 and TRBJ1-1; 9 positions match TRBD1. Germline loops: CDR1 LNHDA, CDR2 SQIVND (reference sequence). The CDR3 has 15 amino acids. V gave up 6 bases and J gave up 5 bases; unmatched junction bases: 10. CDR3 region: CASSISQGARTEAFF. CDR3 nucleotides: TGTGCCAGTAGCATCTCACAGGGGGCGCGAACTGAAGCTTTCTTT.

The chain combines TRBV28 with TRBJ2-7; D is unresolved. CDR3 length equals 12 residues. Between the trimmed V and J ends, which lost 6 bases and 2 bases, there was a span of 8 bases. Per the germline V gene, CDR1 is MDHEN and CDR2 is SYDVKM. The CDR3 coding sequence is TGTGCCAGCAGCTCCCCTCCCTACGAGCAGTACGTC. Its translation is CASSSPPYEQYV.

The V call is TRBV4-2, the J call TRBJ2-1, with 7 bases matching TRBD2. The CDR3 has 15 residues. V dropped 3 bases and J dropped 5; count of bases not matched to a gene: 7. The germline V gene encodes CDR1 LGHNA and CDR2 YNFKEQ. CDR3 coding DNA: TGTGCCAGCAGCCACCAGACTAGCAAGAACAATGAGCAGTTCTTC. Protein: CASSHQTSKNNEQFF.

This clone came up once. The chain employs TRBV11-2 and TRBJ2-3; D is undetermined. V was pared by 5 bases and J by 2 bases, with 11 bases between. Germline V gene data show CDR1 as SGHAT and CDR2 as FQNNGV. This CDR3 is 14 amino acids long. CDR3 sequence (DNA): TGTGCCAGCAGCCAAGACTTATACACAGATACGCAGTATTTT. It translates to CASSQDLYTDTQYF.

CDR3 nucleotide sequence: TGTGCCAGTACTATGCAGGGGGACTACGAGCAGTACGTC. Encoded protein: CASTMQGDYEQYV. The chain links TRBV6-5 to TRBJ2-7, with 7 positions matching TRBD1. V was clipped by 9 bases and J by 3 bases; unmatched bases: 8. Per germline, CDR1 MNHEY and CDR2 SVGAGI. CDR3 length: 13 residues.

The chain is built from TRBV29-1 and TRBJ2-3, with a possible D match to TRBD1 (6 bases). Germline V CDR1 and CDR2: SQVTM, ANQGSEA. The CDR3 covers 15 residues. Trimming removed 7 bases at V and 0 bases at J, with 17 bases between. CDR3 region: CSAAPTGSSTDTQYF. The DNA of the CDR3 is TGCAGCGCGGCCCCGACAGGATCTAGCACAGATACGCAGTATTTT.

V usage is TRBV19 and J usage is TRBJ2-3; TRBD1 matches at 9 bases. This CDR3 is built from 16 residues. The J segment lost 6 bases and the V segment lost 7 bases, leaving 14 bases of the junction unmatched. Looked up from germline, CDR1 is LNHDA and CDR2 is SQIVND (reference sequence). The chain's CDR3 is CASTSATGTGFDTQYF. CDR3 sequence (DNA): TGTGCCAGTACCTCCGCGACCGGGACAGGGTTCGATACGCAGTATTTT.

The chain uses TRBV28 and TRBJ1-2; D perhaps matches TRBD1 (6 bases). CDR3 length: 12 residues. Trimming stripped 9 bases from V and 5 bases from J, with 13 bases between. Per the germline V gene, CDR1 is MDHEN and CDR2 is SYDVKM. The CDR3 DNA follows: TGTGCCAGTGCAACAGGGCAGTATGGCTACACCTTC. Translating it yields CASATGQYGYTF.

This clone was seen a few times. The chain combines TRBV18 with TRBJ1-4; 9 nucleotides agree with TRBD1. The V gene's germline CDR1 is KGHSH and CDR2 LQKENI. The CDR3 extends over 16 amino acids. The V and J ends lost 4 bases and 8 bases, in that order; junction bases with no gene match: 11. The CDR3 DNA follows: TGTGCCAGCTCACAAAGCACCCCGACAGGGGGGGAAAAACTGTTTTTT. It yields the protein CASSQSTPTGGEKLFF.

The chain carries TRBV5-6 and TRBJ2-6, with 10 bases aligning to TRBD1. The CDR3 contains 18 residues. Per germline, CDR1 SGHDT and CDR2 YYEEEE. With V trimmed by 2 bases and J by 2 bases, 7 bases remained unmatched. The DNA for the CDR3 is TGTGCCAGCAGCTTCCGACAGGGGGCTTCCCCTGGGGCCAACGTCCTGACTTTC. It translates to CASSFRQGASPGANVLTF.